These 14 T cell receptor beta chains were sequenced from one sample in a study of cytomegalovirus exposure and HLA in healthy donors. Use of 60 Vbeta and 13 Jbeta primers characterized the PCR. Profiling relied on immunoSEQ multiplex PCR, and the TCRdb table lists in-frame clones only, not all of them. The data show 150,000 to 200,000 clones, about 77% seen once. The sequenced sample was PBMCs. These receptor sequences come from a woman in her 30s in good health and CMV-seropositive.

This sequence joins TRBV10-3 and TRBJ2-2; D possibly corresponds to TRBD2 (5 bases). This CDR3 region has 14 residues. The germline CDR1 and CDR2 sequences are ENHRY and SYGVKD. V was trimmed by 3 bases and J by 7 bases, leaving 12 bases between them. The CDR3 reads CAISEIGIGGELFF. CDR3 nucleotide sequence: TGTGCCATCAGTGAAATCGGGATTGGCGGGGAGCTGTTTTTT.

This clone is a singleton in its sample. V and J are TRBV19 and TRBJ2-1; 12 bases map to TRBD2. J was trimmed by 7 bases and V by 7 bases; bases with no gene match: 11. The CDR3 has 16 amino acids. Germline CDR1 reads LNHDA; CDR2 reads SQIVND (reference sequence). This CDR3 reads CASTQTSGSWWNEQFF. The CDR3 DNA sequence: TGTGCCAGTACCCAGACTAGCGGGAGTTGGTGGAATGAGCAGTTCTTC.

V is TRBV5-1 and J is TRBJ1-4, with 7 positions matching TRBD1. The germline gives CDR1 SGHRS, CDR2 YFSETQ. V lost 4 bases and J lost 4; bases outside the gene matches: 4. CDR3 length: 14 residues. The CDR3 nucleotides read TGCGCCAGCAGCGTCGGGACAGTTAATGAAAAACTGTTTTTT. It specifies CASSVGTVNEKLFF.

The J gene is TRBJ2-3, the V gene TRBV28; D unclear. The CDR3 runs to 13 residues. The germline CDR1 and CDR2 sequences are MDHEN and SYDVKM. V lost 5 bases, J lost 0 bases, and 6 bases lay in between. The CDR3 coding sequence is TGTGCCAGCAGTGACACAAGCACAGATACGCAGTATTTT. Translating it yields CASSDTSTDTQYF. Complete variable domain (other parts from reference TRBV28 and TRBJ2-3): DVKVTQSSRYLVKRTGEKVFLECVQDMDHENMFWYRQDPGLGLRLIYFSYDVKMKEKGDIPEGYSVSREKKERFSLILESASTNQTSMYLCASSDTSTDTQYFGPGTRLTVL.

A single count supports this clone. The chain employs TRBV28 and TRBJ1-1; TRBD1 aligns across 7 bases. Germline CDR1 reads MDHEN; CDR2 reads SYDVKM. The V gene end was trimmed by 6 bases and the J gene end by 0 bases; junction bases not matched to a gene: 10. The CDR3 runs 16 residues. CDR3 coding DNA: TGTGCCAGCAGGCTAGGGACAGTTCTTATGAACACTGAAGCTTTCTTT. Amino acid sequence: CASRLGTVLMNTEAFF.

This chain joins TRBV2 and TRBJ2-5; weak D call: TRBD1 (5 bases). This CDR3 comprises 12 residues. Trimming took 10 bases from V and 4 from J, leaving 13 bases between them. Germline V CDR1 and CDR2: SNHLY, FYNNEI. The CDR3 DNA follows: TGTGCCATAGGACAAGTTGGAGAGACCCAGTACTTC. It translates to CAIGQVGETQYF.

This clone was seen a single time. This chain links TRBV5-3 with TRBJ1-4, with D perhaps matching TRBD1 (5 bases). Being an ORF, TRBV5-3 has a function that is uncertain. V lost 4 bases and J lost 6, with 19 bases in between. CDR3 length equals 16 residues. The CDR3 loop reads CARSRPTTGNHEKLFF. CDR3 nucleotides: TGTGCCAGAAGCAGACCCACCACAGGAAATCATGAAAAACTGTTTTTT.

In this sample, this clone turned up a few times. The chain is built from TRBV27 and TRBJ2-7, with 7 bases fitting TRBD1. Germline assignment: CDR1 MNHEY and CDR2 SMNVEV (reference sequence). This CDR3 spans 14 amino acids. V gave up 3 bases and J gave up 5 bases; unmatched junction bases: 7. The CDR3 coding sequence is TGTGCCAGCAGTTTCTTGGGACAGCTTAACGAGCAGTACTTC. Encoded protein: CASSFLGQLNEQYF.

This chain joins TRBV2 and TRBJ1-2; D is uncertain. Trimming removed 8 bases from V and 3 bases from J, with 13 bases in between. The CDR3 loop spans 13 amino acids. Germline assignment: CDR1 SNHLY and CDR2 FYNNEI. The CDR3 bases are TGTGCCAGCTCCCAGGATGACCACTATGGCTACACCTTC. This sequence encodes CASSQDDHYGYTF.

V is TRBV19 and J is TRBJ2-7; 9 nucleotides align to TRBD1. J was trimmed by 2 bases and V by 3 bases; bases with no gene match: 5. The CDR3 length is 15 residues. Germline CDR1 LNHDA, CDR2 SQIVND (reference sequence). The CDR3 DNA follows: TGTGCCAGTAGTATCAGGGGACAGGGCCCCTACGAGCAGTACTTC. Translation: CASSIRGQGPYEQYF.

This clone has more than one count but fewer than ten. This chain links TRBV2 with TRBJ1-2; perhaps TRBD1 as D (5 bases). Germline V gene data show CDR1 as SNHLY and CDR2 as FYNNEI. V gave up 10 bases and J gave up 0 bases, with 15 bases separating them. CDR3 length: 14 amino acids. CDR3 residues: CATQLQGTNYGYTF. The CDR3 nucleotides are TGTGCCACCCAATTGCAGGGAACTAACTATGGCTACACCTTC.

The chain couples TRBV14 to TRBJ1-1, with D perhaps matching TRBD1 (6 bases). Trimming removed 2 bases at V and 4 bases at J, with 17 bases between. The germline V gene encodes CDR1 SGHDN and CDR2 FVKESK. This CDR3 has 16 residues. As DNA, the CDR3 is TGTGCCAGCAGCCAAACACAGGGAATTCCAGGCACTGAAGCTTTCTTT. This sequence encodes CASSQTQGIPGTEAFF.

The chain recombines TRBV5-1 with TRBJ2-6; TRBD1 might be the D (6 bases). The length of the CDR3 is 15 residues. Looked up from germline, CDR1 is SGHRS and CDR2 is YFSETQ. The germline V and J ends were trimmed by 3 bases and 4 bases, with 11 bases remaining between them. The CDR3 spells CASSSTGTGANVLTF. CDR3 coding DNA: TGCGCCAGCAGCTCTACAGGGACCGGGGCCAACGTCCTGACTTTC. Using reference TRBV5-1 and TRBJ2-6 for the parts outside the CDR3, the full variable domain is KAGVTQTPRYLIKTRGQQVTLSCSPISGHRSVSWYQQTPGQGLQFLFEYFSETQRNKGNFPGRFSGRQFSNSRSEMNVSTLELGDSALYLCASSSTGTGANVLTFGAGSRLTVL.

This clone has just one count. The chain's CDR3 is CASSLGTGMGQPQHF. In DNA form, the CDR3 reads TGTGCCAGCAGCTTGGGGACAGGGATGGGTCAGCCCCAGCATTTT. J is TRBJ1-5 and V is TRBV11-2; 9 bases map to TRBD1. In germline, CDR1 is SGHAT, CDR2 FQNNGV. The CDR3 is made up of 15 amino acids. After removal of 3 bases from V and 6 bases from J, the junction contained 6 bases not matched to a gene.